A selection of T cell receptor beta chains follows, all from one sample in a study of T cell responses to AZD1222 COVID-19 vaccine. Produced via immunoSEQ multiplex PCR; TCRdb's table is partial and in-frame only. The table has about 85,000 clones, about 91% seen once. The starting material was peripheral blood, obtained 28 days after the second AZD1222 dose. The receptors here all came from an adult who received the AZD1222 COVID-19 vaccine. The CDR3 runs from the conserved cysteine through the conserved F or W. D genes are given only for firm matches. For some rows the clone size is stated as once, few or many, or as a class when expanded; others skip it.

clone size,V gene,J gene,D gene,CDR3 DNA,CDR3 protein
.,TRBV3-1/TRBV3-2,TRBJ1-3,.,TGTGCCAGCAGCCTTTCCCCTGGAAACACCATATATTTT,CASSLSPGNTIYF
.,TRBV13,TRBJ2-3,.,TGTGCCAGCAGGCCCGGCGGCACAGATACGCAGTATTTT,CASRPGGTDTQYF
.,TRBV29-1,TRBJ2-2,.,TGCAGCGTTGGGGCTACAGGCGCCGGGGAGCTGTTTTTT,CSVGATGAGELFF
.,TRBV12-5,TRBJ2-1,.,TGTGCTAGTAAATCGGAGGGGACCTACAATGAGCAGTTCTTC,CASKSEGTYNEQFF
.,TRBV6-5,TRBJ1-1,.,TGTGCCAGCAGCTCGAACACTGAAGCTTTCTTT,CASSSNTEAFF
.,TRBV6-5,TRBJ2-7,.,TGTGCCAGCACTGGTGCGGCCTACGAGCAGTACTTC,CASTGAAYEQYF
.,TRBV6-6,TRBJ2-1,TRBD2,TGTGCCAGCAGCTCTCGGGGGAGCGGGAGTTACAATGAGCAGTTCTTC,CASSSRGSGSYNEQFF
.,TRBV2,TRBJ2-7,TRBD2,TGTGCCAGCAGTGATGGAGCGGGAGTGCCCTACGAGCAGTACTTC,CASSDGAGVPYEQYF
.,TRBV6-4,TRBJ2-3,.,TGTGCCAGCCAACTAGCTTCCACAGATACGCAGTATTTT,CASQLASTDTQYF
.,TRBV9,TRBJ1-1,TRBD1,TGTGCCAGCAGCGTAAATCCGGACAGGGGCGTAGGCACTGAAGCTTTCTTT,CASSVNPDRGVGTEAFF
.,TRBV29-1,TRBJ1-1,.,TGCAGCGTTGGGGAAGGGGTGGAAGCTTTCTTT,CSVGEGVEAFF
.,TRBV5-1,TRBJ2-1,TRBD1,TGCGCCAGCAGCTTGGGTGACAGGGGTTACAGTGAGCAGTTCTTC,CASSLGDRGYSEQFF
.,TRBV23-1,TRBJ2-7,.,TGCGCCAGCAGAAAAAACCCCCCTCCGGACGTGAGCTTGGCCGTGCAGTACTTC,CASRKNPPPDVSLAVQYF
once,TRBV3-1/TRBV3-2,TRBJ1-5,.,TGTGCCAGCAGCCAAGGGGCAGGGCAGGGGCCCCAGCATTTT,CASSQGAGQGPQHF
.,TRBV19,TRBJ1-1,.,TGTGCCAGTACGGACCAGGGGAGGTCAGAAACTGAAGCTTTCTTT,CASTDQGRSETEAFF
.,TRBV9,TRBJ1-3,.,TGTGCCAGCAGCCCAGCTCCGGGGGCGGGAAACACCATATATTTT,CASSPAPGAGNTIYF
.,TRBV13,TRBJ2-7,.,TGTGCCAGCAGCTTAGATGTGATGGGGGATAGGGGGTCCTACGAGCAGTACTTC,CASSLDVMGDRGSYEQYF
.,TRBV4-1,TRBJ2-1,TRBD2,TGCGCCAGCAGCTTCGGAAGCGGGGCCTACAATGAGCAGTTCTTC,CASSFGSGAYNEQFF
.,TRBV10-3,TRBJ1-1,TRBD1,TGTGCCATCAGTGAGCGACAGGGGAACACTGAAGCTTTCTTT,CAISERQGNTEAFF
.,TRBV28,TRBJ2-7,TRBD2,TGTGCCAGCAGTACCCGACTAGCGGGAGTCTACGAGCAGTACTTC,CASSTRLAGVYEQYF
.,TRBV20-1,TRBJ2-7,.,TGCAGTGTCTATGGGCAAAGCGAGCAGTACTTC,CSVYGQSEQYF
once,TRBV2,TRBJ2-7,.,TGTGCCAGCAGTGAACCCCCCGTCTACGAGCAGTACTTC,CASSEPPVYEQYF
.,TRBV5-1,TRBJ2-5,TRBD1,TGCGCCAGCAGCTTGGGGGTTACAGGGGCCCAAGAGACCCAGTACTTC,CASSLGVTGAQETQYF
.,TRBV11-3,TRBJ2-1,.,TGTGCCAGCAGCTCCCGGGGAGGACAGGACAATGAGCAGTTCTTC,CASSSRGGQDNEQFF
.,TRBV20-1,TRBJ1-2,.,TGCAGTGCCCGGGGCCGACGTGGCTACACCTTC,CSARGRRGYTF
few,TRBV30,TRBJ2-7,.,TGTGCCTGGAGTGTATGGGCCGATGGTGCCGAGCAGTACTTC,CAWSVWADGAEQYF
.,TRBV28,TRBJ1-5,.,TGTGCCAGTAAGAGCGCGACCCTTAGCAATCAGCCCCAGCATTTT,CASKSATLSNQPQHF
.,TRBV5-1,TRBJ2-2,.,TGCGCCAGCAGCCTAGCGAACACCGGGGAGCTGTTTTTT,CASSLANTGELFF
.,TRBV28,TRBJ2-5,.,TGTGCCAGCAGTTTTGATCGGGTCCTAGAGACCCAGTACTTC,CASSFDRVLETQYF
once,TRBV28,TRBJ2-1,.,TGTGCCAGCAGTTTGGGTGGGAGCAACAATGAGCAGTTCTTC,CASSLGGSNNEQFF
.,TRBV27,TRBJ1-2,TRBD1,TGTGCCAGCAGCTTTAGACAGGGTGGTGGCTATGGCTACACCTTC,CASSFRQGGGYGYTF
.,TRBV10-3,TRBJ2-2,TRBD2,TGTGCCATCACTCCACTGGGGGCTAGCGGGCGCCCGAACACCGGGGAGCTGTTTTTT,CAITPLGASGRPNTGELFF
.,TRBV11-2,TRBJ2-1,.,TGTGCCAGCAGCTCCGGGACTTTCTCCTACAATGAGCAGTTCTTC,CASSSGTFSYNEQFF
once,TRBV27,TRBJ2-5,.,TGTGCCAGCAGCTCTGATCCCGTATACCTCCAAGAGACCCAGTACTTC,CASSSDPVYLQETQYF
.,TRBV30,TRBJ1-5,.,TGTGCCTGGAGTGTCGGACGTGAAGAGCCCCAGCATTTT,CAWSVGREEPQHF
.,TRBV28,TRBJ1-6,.,TGTGCCAGCAGTCCCGGGGGGGTGGATTCACCCCTCCACTTT,CASSPGGVDSPLHF
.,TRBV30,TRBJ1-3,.,TGTGCCTGGAGTTATTCGGGGGGAAACACCATATATTTT,CAWSYSGGNTIYF
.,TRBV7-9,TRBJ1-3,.,TGTGCCAGCAGCCCCCAGGACACCATATATTTT,CASSPQDTIYF
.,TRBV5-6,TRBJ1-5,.,TGTGCCAGCACCTTACAGGGAGGTAGCAATCAGCCCCAGCATTTT,CASTLQGGSNQPQHF
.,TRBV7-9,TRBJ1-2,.,TGTGCCAGCAGCTTAGGTGTCTGGGAGAAAGGCTACACCTTC,CASSLGVWEKGYTF
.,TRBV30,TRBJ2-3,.,TGTGCCTGGAGTAGAGGCACAGATACGCAGTATTTT,CAWSRGTDTQYF
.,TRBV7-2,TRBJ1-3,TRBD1,TGTGCCAGCAGCTTAAGGGGCCACAGGGGGGAGCTCTCTGGAAACACCATATATTTT,CASSLRGHRGELSGNTIYF
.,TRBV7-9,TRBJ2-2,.,TGTGCCAGCAGCTCCCCCCCCGGGGAGCTGTTTTTT,CASSSPPGELFF
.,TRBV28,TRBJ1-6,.,TGTGCCACGGCGGCGGGAGATTATAATTCACCCCTCCACTTT,CATAAGDYNSPLHF
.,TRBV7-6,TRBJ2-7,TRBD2,TGTGCCAGCAGCTTAGCTGCTAGCGGGAGGATGCACGAGCAGTACTTC,CASSLAASGRMHEQYF
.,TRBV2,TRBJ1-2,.,TGTGCCAGCAGTTCACAGGGCAGTCTCGATGGCTACACCTTC,CASSSQGSLDGYTF
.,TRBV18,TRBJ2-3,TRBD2,TGTGCCAGCTCACTTTATACGACTAGCTTGACAGATACGCAGTATTTT,CASSLYTTSLTDTQYF
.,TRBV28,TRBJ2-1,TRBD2,TGTGCCAGCAAACGAGCGGGAGCGGCTTACAATGAGCAGTTCTTC,CASKRAGAAYNEQFF